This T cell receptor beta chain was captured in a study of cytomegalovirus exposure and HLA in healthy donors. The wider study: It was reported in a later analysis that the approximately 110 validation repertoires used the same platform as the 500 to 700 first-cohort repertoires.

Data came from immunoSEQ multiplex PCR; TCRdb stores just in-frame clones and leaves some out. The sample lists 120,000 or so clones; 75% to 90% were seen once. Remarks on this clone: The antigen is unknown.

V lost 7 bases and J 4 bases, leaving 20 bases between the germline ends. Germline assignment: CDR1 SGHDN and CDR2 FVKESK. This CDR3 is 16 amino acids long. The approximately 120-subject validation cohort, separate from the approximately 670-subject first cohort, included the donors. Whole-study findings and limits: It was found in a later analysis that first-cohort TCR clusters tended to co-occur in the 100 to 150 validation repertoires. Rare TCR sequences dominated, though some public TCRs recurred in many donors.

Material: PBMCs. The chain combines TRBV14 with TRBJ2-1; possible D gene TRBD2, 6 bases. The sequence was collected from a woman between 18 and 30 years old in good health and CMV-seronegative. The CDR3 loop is CASTPPRGGIYNEQFF. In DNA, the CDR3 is TGTGCCAGCACCCCTCCTCGGGGAGGTATTTACAATGAGCAGTTCTTC.